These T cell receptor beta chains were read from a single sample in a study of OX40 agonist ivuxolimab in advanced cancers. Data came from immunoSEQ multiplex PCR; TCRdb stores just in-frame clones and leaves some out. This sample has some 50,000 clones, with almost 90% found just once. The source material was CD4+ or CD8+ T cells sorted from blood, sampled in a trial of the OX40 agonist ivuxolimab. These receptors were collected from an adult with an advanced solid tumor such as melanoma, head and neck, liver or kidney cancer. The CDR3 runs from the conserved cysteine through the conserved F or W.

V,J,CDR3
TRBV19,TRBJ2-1,CASSPRGRGGTSEREQFF
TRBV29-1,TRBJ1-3,CSVSSGNTIYF
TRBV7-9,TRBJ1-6,CASSSYLNSPLHF
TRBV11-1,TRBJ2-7,CASSLGGKGEQYF
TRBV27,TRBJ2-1,CASSPQTGNNEQFF
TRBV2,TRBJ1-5,CASSVTGASNQPQHF
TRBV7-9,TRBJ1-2,CASSSAGFYGYTF
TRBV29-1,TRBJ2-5,CSVAASGGMGETQYF
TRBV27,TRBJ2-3,CASRRTGTDTQYF
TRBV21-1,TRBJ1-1,CASRIPERENTEAFF
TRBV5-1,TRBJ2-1,CASREEGSSYNEQFF
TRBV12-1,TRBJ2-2,CASSSRTSGATTGELFF
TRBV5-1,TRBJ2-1,CASSLGLQGSFNEQFF
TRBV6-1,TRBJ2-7,CASSYEGAGIYEQYF
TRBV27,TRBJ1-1,CASSLYRGDTEAFF
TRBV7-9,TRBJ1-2,CASSQEGYGYTF
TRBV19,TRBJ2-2,CASSPRLAGANTGELFF
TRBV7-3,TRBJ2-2,CASSKDRPRGELFF
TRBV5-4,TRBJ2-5,CASALDLRGRSETQYF
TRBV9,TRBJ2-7,CASSVGGLPVYEQYF
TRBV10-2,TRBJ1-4,CASSGFGQGWDEKLFF
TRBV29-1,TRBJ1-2,CSVEEQTGYGYTF
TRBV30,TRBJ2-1,CAWTGHYYNEQFF
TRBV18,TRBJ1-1,CASSPRPKNTEAFF
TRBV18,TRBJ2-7,CASSLGTGTYEQYF
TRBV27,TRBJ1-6,CASSLGQGNSPLHF
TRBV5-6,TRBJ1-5,CASSLGVNQPQHF
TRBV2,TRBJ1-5,CASSLRTGGRNQPQHF
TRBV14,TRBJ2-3,CASSQATDTQYF
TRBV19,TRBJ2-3,CASGGTDTQYF
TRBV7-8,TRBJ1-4,CASSPDRVNEKLFF
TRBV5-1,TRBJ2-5,CASSSGQSRETQYF
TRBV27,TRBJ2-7,CASIRAGESYEQYF
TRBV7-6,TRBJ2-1,CASSSQPQGEGFF
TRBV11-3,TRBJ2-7,CASSLGLREPYEQYF
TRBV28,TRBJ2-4,CASSWGPAAKNIQYF
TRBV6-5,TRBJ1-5,CASSPGTFVEPQHF
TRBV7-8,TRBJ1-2,CASSLAPGGRGYTF
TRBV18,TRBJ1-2,CASSRDRWGYTF
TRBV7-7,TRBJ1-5,CASSAGTLGDQPQHF
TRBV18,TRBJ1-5,CASSPPNAGGSGQPQHF
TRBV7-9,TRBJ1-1,CASSSGQGRTEAFF
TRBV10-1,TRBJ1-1,CASSENRGMTEAFF
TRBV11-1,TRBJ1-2,CASSPGLSVQEYYGYTF